This entry describes one T cell receptor (beta chain). It has no known antigen specificity. Base qualities are not at hand, and no much larger clone is one base apart. As encoded in the germline V gene, CDR1 is SGHRS while CDR2 is YFSETQ. The CDR3 contains 15 residues, cysteine and phenylalanine counted. Only the CDR3 DNA stays, 45 bases, in frame from base 1. V is cut by 4 bases and J by 7 bases, and the space between the germline ends is 18 bases. This record belongs to a study of cytomegalovirus exposure and HLA in healthy donors (dated by TCRdb to 2017 to 2019). For context, the study as a whole: An earlier analysis of under 600 of the donors reported roughly 300 Gb of sequence data and 117 million unique TCR beta sequences from about 200 million T cells. Donor age, sex, ethnicity and CMV serostatus were collected together with the repertoire data. The T cell repertoires of several hundred subjects were profiled by immunosequencing and related to cytomegalovirus serostatus. In addition to the first cohort of around 670 subjects, a separate validation cohort of 130 or so different subjects was used. Across about 370 genotyped donors of the cohort, an average of about 250,000 unique TCR beta nucleotide sequences per donor were sequenced, and around 19% of those sequences were non-productive. The study was designed to test whether signatures of past pathogen exposure could be identified by cataloging public T cell receptors. Rather than using new phenotypic data, the later analysis identified candidate immune exposures from TCR beta sequences and from how often those sequences occurred across donors. Typing coverage varied by locus: roughly 620-630 donors for A, B, C, DRB1 and DQB1; approximately 560 for DQA1; approximately 610 for DPA1; 400 to 480 for DPB1. The study combined high-throughput TCR immunosequencing, statistical association of individual TCRs with disease status, and machine learning to predict cytomegalovirus infection status. An early release covering 550 to 650 HLA-typed donors comprised 250 to 350 gigabases of sequencing data and tens of millions of unique TCR sequences. In an earlier analysis of over 550 of the donors, high-throughput TCR beta sequencing was used to judge whether each TCR beta V gene segment behaved as functional or pseudogenic. To study patterns of TCR occurrence, a later analysis re-analyzed previously published TCR beta repertoires from around 660 donors and added high-resolution HLA genotyping. Among the roughly 400 genotyped donors, under 90% belonged to the genetic ancestry cluster associated with self-reported Caucasian donors. Genome-wide SNP genotypes for about 65% of the roughly 670 donors were used in a later genetic analysis, which treated that subset as a discovery cohort. Class I and class II HLA loci were covered by the typing at four-digit resolution. All discovery cohort repertoires had been generated on a single sequencing platform. Five DR-DQ haplotypes were treated as single units for association and clustering because of strong linkage in the cohort. Findings and caveats that apply to the study as a whole: The 87-base-pair reads could not distinguish some IMGT-functional V segments, including TRBV6-2 and TRBV6-3, so those segments were excluded. Presence/absence analyses assumed roughly uniform sequencing depth across donors, an assumption that may not hold. In an earlier analysis of 450 to 750 of the donors, most TCR beta V segments appeared in productive rearrangements about 87% or about 30% of the time, broadly matching IMGT annotations. While some public TCRs were present in many individuals, most TCR sequences turned up only very rarely across donors. Several of the top co-occurrence clusters appeared to be linked to parvovirus B19, influenza, CMV and Epstein-Barr virus, according to a later analysis. A later analysis found that most CMV-associated TCR beta chains appeared HLA-restricted, with HLA associations seemingly driven largely by CMV exposure. Because counts were too low, roughly 16 rarely observed V segments, including chromosome 9 orphons, were excluded from the earlier analysis of under 650 of the donors. This cohort had only TCR beta chains sequenced, and the lack of alpha or paired-chain data limited which features could be detected. For the cohort, immune exposure information was limited to CMV serostatus. It was suggested by the authors that the approach could potentially be generalized to other disease states and immunological phenotypes. In the study, approximately 150 TCR beta chains were listed as associated with cytomegalovirus. A further reported finding was that TCR beta sequences accurately predicted the HLA-A and HLA-B alleles for most subjects in the first cohort. Compared with the roughly 700-donor mean, donors in an Asian-associated ancestry cluster had fewer N-insertions in productive TCRs, according to a later genetic analysis. In a later analysis, HLA-associated TCR beta chains showed more clonal expansion and lower generation probabilities than non-associated chains that were equally common. The sequencing pipeline was judged likely to have produced a cluster of highly shared sequence variants as a technical artifact. HLA typing was unavailable for some donors at each locus, so association tests used only the typed subset. The classifier was reported to diagnose cytomegalovirus status with high specificity and sensitivity in both the original and validation cohorts. Correlated functional status among segregating V segments might reflect linkage disequilibrium, but an unknown experimental factor could not be ruled out. A few of the identified cytomegalovirus-associated TCR beta chains were confirmed in vitro to be specific for cytomegalovirus antigens. When HLA alleles, especially DR and DQ, strongly co-occurred, TCR associations were difficult to assign to individual alleles. A later analysis found that TCR association rates varied across HLA loci, with DRB1 alleles showing the most associated TCRs and HLA-C alleles the fewest. An association between a missense DCLRE1C variant and V-gene and J-gene trimming of TCR beta chains was found in a later genetic analysis and replicated in an independent cohort. In a later analysis, 16,951 TCR beta sequences were associated with specific HLA alleles at a false discovery rate of 0.05.

Library preparation was by the immunoSEQ multiplex PCR assay. The multiplex PCR relied on a mix of 60 forward primers for TCR Vbeta segments and 13 reverse primers for TCR Jbeta segments. The CDR3 region of rearranged TCR beta genes was amplified from genomic DNA by a multiplex PCR assay. The Illumina HiSeq System was used to sequence the amplified TCR beta libraries as 87-base-pair reads. Per the authors' processing: Across the 640 or so repertoires, a later analysis counted approximately 75 million unique TCR beta chains, around 11 million of which were shared by at least two donors. To remove PCR and sequencing errors, raw reads were error-corrected and collapsed into unique sequences using a nearest-neighbor algorithm that merged closely related sequences. V, D and J gene segments were assigned by aligning CDR3 sequences to IMGT reference sequences. For a sequence to be retained, at least a six-nucleotide match to both a V gene segment and a J gene segment was required. A rearrangement counted as productive if the CDR3 had no stop codons and remained in frame with V and J, and every other rearrangement counted as non-productive. Following IMGT convention, CDR3 was defined as the stretch from the second conserved V-encoded cysteine up to the conserved J-encoded phenylalanine. The earlier analysis of more than 450 of the donors excluded sequences that lacked an unambiguous match to a single V gene segment. An earlier analysis of 550 to 650 of the donors classified V segments as functional when productive rearrangements were above 56.7% and as segregating when the standard deviation between donors was above 5%. A statistical classification framework was built to diagnose cytomegalovirus status from the catalog of TCR beta chain sequences. In a later analysis, TCR nucleotide sequences were compared against IMGT/GENE-DB human TR gene sequences so that V and J genes could be assigned. In a later analysis, CDR3 sequences and most-parsimonious VDJ recombination scenarios were assigned using the TCRdist pipeline. In a later analysis, each TCR beta chain was defined by its CDR3 amino acid sequence together with its V-gene family, and reads without a unique V-gene family were excluded. As a way to deal with suspected cross-contamination and a sequencing artifact, a later analysis dropped more than 500 nucleotide sequences that were highly shared and had low generation probability. A later analysis calculated a clonal expansion index for each public chain from normalized within-repertoire ranks of inferred template counts. In a later analysis, generation probabilities were computed using a VDJ recombination model fitted to out-of-frame rearrangements, and the results were checked against IGoR. Hypergeometric tests were used in a later analysis to score TCR-TCR, TCR-HLA and TCR-CMV co-occurrence, with a repertoire-size bias correction applied to the TCR pairs. False discovery rates were estimated in a later analysis by permuting HLA or CMV assignments 20 times. In a later analysis, co-occurring TCRs were grouped using DBSCAN, with TCRdist sequence similarity added in when clustering inside HLA-allele-positive subsets. Co-occurrence clustering excluded repertoires with fewer than 30,000 or more than 120,000 public chains, plus five with anomalous nucleotide sharing. This immuneACCESS table, as held by TCRdb, lists in-frame sequences with V and J called but not all clones. Of the missing ones, under half trace to an unresolved V gene in checked studies; the others have no known cause. V and J calls and clone size are those listed in that table; D and trimming were worked out from the DNA. The sample data list about 180,000 clones, and 60% to 80% of these were observed just once. 6% to 7% of the sample goes to the ten largest clones.

The cohort consisted of 600 to 700 healthy bone marrow donors. At the time of sampling, every cohort member was nominally healthy, though immune exposures that went unrecorded were likely present. The donor tested CMV seropositive, placing the donor among the 289 seropositive members of the cohort. Each donor provided a peripheral blood sample, and peripheral blood mononuclear cells were used for TCR beta sequencing. Genomic DNA extraction from the blood cell samples was performed with the Qiagen DNeasy Blood Extraction Kit. The sample was PBMCs. This receptor was obtained from a man aged 40-49 years in good health and CMV-seropositive. The chain was built from TRBV5-1 and TRBJ1-5; TRBD1 is perhaps the D gene, given 6 matching bases. The CDR3 is CASSLDSTEYQPQHF. The nucleotide sequence reads as follows: TGCGCCAGCAGCCTGGACAGCACCGAGTACCAGCCCCAGCATTTT.